A selection of T cell receptor beta chains follows, all from one sample in a study of blood T cell repertoires in COVID-19. The method was immunoSEQ multiplex PCR; TCRdb's version includes in-frame clones alone and lacks a portion of them. The sample lists some 41,000 clones; 90% were seen once. The sample was peripheral blood. The receptors stem from a human donor in a cohort sampled during active COVID-19. Both conserved end residues are part of each CDR3. D genes are given only for firm matches. Clone size, where shown, is once, few, many, or a class for clones that have expanded.

cdr3_aa: CASSRGTGYEKLFF
cdr3_nt: TGCGCCAGCAGCCGCGGGACAGGATATGAAAAACTGTTTTTT
j_call: TRBJ1-4
clone_size: .
v_call: TRBV4-1
d_call: TRBD1

cdr3_aa: CASSLTPAGTDTQYF
cdr3_nt: TGTGCCAGCAGCTTAACCCCAGCGGGCACAGATACGCAGTATTTT
j_call: TRBJ2-3
clone_size: .
v_call: TRBV7-9
d_call: .

cdr3_aa: CASSSTGGSNEQFF
cdr3_nt: TGTGCCAGCAGCTCGACAGGAGGCTCCAATGAGCAGTTCTTC
j_call: TRBJ2-1
clone_size: .
v_call: TRBV7-3
d_call: .

cdr3_aa: CASSLTGAAEQFF
cdr3_nt: TGTGCCAGCAGCCTCACAGGCGCCGCGGAGCAGTTCTTC
j_call: TRBJ2-1
clone_size: .
v_call: TRBV7-6
d_call: .

cdr3_aa: CASSVKPPVSNSYNEQFF
cdr3_nt: TGTGCCAGCAGCGTAAAGCCCCCCGTGTCAAACTCCTACAATGAGCAGTTCTTC
j_call: TRBJ2-1
clone_size: .
v_call: TRBV9
d_call: .

cdr3_aa: CASSLGEDTQYF
cdr3_nt: TGTGCCAGCAGCTTAGGTGAGGATACGCAGTATTTT
j_call: TRBJ2-3
clone_size: .
v_call: TRBV7-9
d_call: .

cdr3_aa: CASIRDPLAGNTIYF
cdr3_nt: TGTGCCAGTATCCGGGATCCGCTGGCTGGAAACACCATATATTTT
j_call: TRBJ1-3
clone_size: .
v_call: TRBV19
d_call: .

cdr3_aa: CASSSVYEQYF
cdr3_nt: TGTGCCAGCAGCTCCGTTTACGAGCAGTACTTC
j_call: TRBJ2-7
clone_size: .
v_call: TRBV5-6
d_call: .

cdr3_aa: CATSEKGQGVSYGYTF
cdr3_nt: TGTGCCACCAGCGAAAAGGGACAGGGGGTCTCCTATGGCTACACCTTC
j_call: TRBJ1-2
clone_size: .
v_call: TRBV15
d_call: TRBD1

cdr3_aa: CASSPDGTGGEKLFF
cdr3_nt: TGTGCCAGCAGCCCGGACGGGACAGGGGGGGAAAAACTGTTTTTT
j_call: TRBJ1-4
clone_size: .
v_call: TRBV9
d_call: TRBD1

cdr3_aa: CASSSENRDANYGYTF
cdr3_nt: TGTGCCAGCAGCTCGGAAAACAGGGATGCAAACTATGGCTACACCTTC
j_call: TRBJ1-2
clone_size: .
v_call: TRBV5-6
d_call: .

cdr3_aa: CSVRGANTGELFF
cdr3_nt: TGCAGCGTCCGCGGGGCCAACACCGGGGAGCTGTTTTTT
j_call: TRBJ2-2
clone_size: once
v_call: TRBV29-1
d_call: .

cdr3_aa: CASSVPGQARTGELFF
cdr3_nt: TGCGCTAGCAGTGTACCGGGACAGGCCCGCACCGGGGAGCTGTTTTTT
j_call: TRBJ2-2
clone_size: .
v_call: TRBV10-1
d_call: TRBD1

cdr3_aa: CSASVQGIIGEQFF
cdr3_nt: TGCAGTGCTAGTGTCCAGGGGATTATCGGGGAGCAGTTCTTC
j_call: TRBJ2-1
clone_size: once
v_call: TRBV20-1
d_call: .

cdr3_aa: CASSIQGRYGYTF
cdr3_nt: TGTGCCAGTAGTATCCAGGGTCGATATGGCTACACCTTC
j_call: TRBJ1-2
clone_size: .
v_call: TRBV19
d_call: .

cdr3_aa: CATHPGLAGNTIYF
cdr3_nt: TGTGCCACCCATCCGGGACTCGCTGGAAACACCATATATTTT
j_call: TRBJ1-3
clone_size: once
v_call: TRBV18
d_call: .

cdr3_aa: CASSQDAIRGDYEQYF
cdr3_nt: TGCGCCAGCAGCCAAGATGCGATTCGGGGGGACTACGAGCAGTACTTC
j_call: TRBJ2-7
clone_size: .
v_call: TRBV4-3
d_call: TRBD2

cdr3_aa: CASSESSPLHF
cdr3_nt: TGTGCCAGCAGTGAGAGTTCACCCCTCCACTTT
j_call: TRBJ1-6
clone_size: .
v_call: TRBV2
d_call: .

cdr3_aa: CASTPDASGKSADTQYF
cdr3_nt: TGTGCCAGCACACCTGATGCTAGCGGGAAAAGCGCAGATACGCAGTATTTT
j_call: TRBJ2-3
clone_size: .
v_call: TRBV28
d_call: TRBD2

cdr3_aa: CASSSSGKQFF
cdr3_nt: TGTGCCAGCAGCTCGTCGGGTAAGCAGTTCTTC
j_call: TRBJ2-1
clone_size: .
v_call: TRBV7-2
d_call: .

cdr3_aa: CASSLRGAVGNQPQHF
cdr3_nt: TGTGCCAGCAGTTTAAGAGGCGCTGTTGGCAATCAGCCCCAGCATTTT
j_call: TRBJ1-5
clone_size: .
v_call: TRBV28
d_call: .

cdr3_aa: CSAKTGVEQYF
cdr3_nt: TGCAGTGCAAAAACAGGGGTCGAGCAGTACTTC
j_call: TRBJ2-7
clone_size: .
v_call: TRBV20-1
d_call: TRBD1